This TCR beta chain was found in a study of blood T cell repertoires in COVID-19 (dated by TCRdb to 2018 to 2020). Background for the entire study: Collaborator samples came from the United States, Italy and Spain and covered acute and convalescent phases of COVID-19. The prospective study material was composed of cDNA or gDNA derived from T cells, B-cell-depleted T cells, or PBMCs. HLA class I and class II types, where available, came from metadata supplied by the sample provider rather than from assay-based typing. The samples were drawn from the first 160 participants of the ongoing ImmuneRACE study and from over 950 subjects provided by 6 global collaborators. Sample metadata almost always included a de-identified subject ID, COVID-19 status, age in years and sex. Subjects who had been exposed to COVID-19, were actively infected with it, or had recovered from it provided the deeply sampled blood TCRbeta repertoires that made up the dataset. The repertoires were released in a freely available public database meant as a resource for research on the immune response to SARS-CoV-2. Summary of the overall study and its limitations: The quantity of clinical and demographic metadata differed by source and by participant and was supplied without curation.

Collaborating institutions collected whole blood in K2EDTA tubes following their own protocols. For TCRbeta analysis, collaborators shipped samples as frozen whole blood, isolated PBMCs, or DNA extracted from either of those sample types. The immunoSEQ Assay, a bias-controlled multiplex PCR, was used to amplify TCRbeta CDR3 regions from genomic DNA. Per the original workflow: The number of nucleated cells in each sample was estimated from the amplification of reference gene primers within the assay. To quantify the absolute abundance of each unique TCRbeta CDR3 rearrangement, sequence reads were collapsed and filtered. For each sample, productive Simpson clonality was calculated as the square root of Simpson's diversity index across productive rearrangements. TCRdb stores this immuneACCESS table with in-frame sequences only. Part of the clones is absent; in the studies checked, under half of the shortfall reflects unresolved V genes, and no reason is known for the rest. Clone size and the V and J calls come from that table; the DNA yielded D and trimming. Recorded for this sample are under 80,000 clones; around 86% of them occurred a single time. The ten largest clonotypes hold approximately 12% of the sample.

Including cysteine and phenylalanine, the CDR3 has 16 amino acids. Only the CDR3 part of the read is kept: 48 bases, read in frame from the first base. Between the V and J ends, shortened by 1 base and 2 bases respectively, the junction contains 12 bases. According to the germline V gene, CDR1 reads SGHTA and CDR2 reads FQGTGA. This clone was seen just once. Its antigen is not yet known. Per-base quality was not reported, and no clone a single base away is much larger than it. Sequenced: peripheral blood. The clonotype originates from a human donor in a cohort sampled during active COVID-19. The V gene is TRBV7-3 and the J gene is TRBJ2-1; TRBD2 could be the D gene, as 5 bases match. The CDR3 loop reads CASSLMAGRPYNEQFF. The DNA is TGTGCCAGCAGCTTAATGGCGGGTAGGCCCTACAATGAGCAGTTCTTC.